These T cell receptor beta chains were read from a single sample in a study of blood T cell repertoires in COVID-19. The assay was immunoSEQ multiplex PCR, and TCRdb's table has in-frame clones only and misses some. The sample holds 180,000 or so clones, about 86% seen once. Sequencing was carried out using peripheral blood. The receptors originated from a man aged 55 to 70 with acute or convalescent COVID-19. CDR3s include the opening cysteine and the closing phenylalanine or tryptophan. Each record gives: CDR3 length, D gene, J gene, clone size, V gene, CDR3 protein, CDR3 DNA. A D gene is named only where the DNA matches it firmly. Clone size is shown for a subset of rows, as once, few, many or a class of expanded clone.

>12|-|TRBJ1-1|-|TRBV10-3
CAIGDIDSEAFF
TGTGCCATCGGGGACATCGACAGTGAAGCTTTCTTT
>13|TRBD2|TRBJ2-7|-|TRBV12-3/TRBV12-4
CASSFSGVYEQYF
TGTGCCAGCAGTTTTAGCGGGGTCTACGAGCAGTACTTC
>16|-|TRBJ2-3|-|TRBV5-1
CASSLPDSASTDTQYF
TGCGCCAGCAGCTTGCCGGACAGTGCTAGCACAGATACGCAGTATTTT
>14|-|TRBJ1-4|-|TRBV27
CASSLGRSNEKLFF
TGTGCCAGCAGTTTGGGGCGAAGTAATGAAAAACTGTTTTTT
>14|TRBD1|TRBJ1-5|-|TRBV19
CASIEGTGVQPQHF
TGTGCCAGTATCGAGGGGACAGGGGTTCAGCCCCAGCATTTT
>19|TRBD1|TRBJ2-2|-|TRBV10-3
CAISESILGQGVDTGELFF
TGTGCCATCAGTGAGTCGATCTTGGGACAGGGAGTTGACACCGGGGAGCTGTTTTTT
>13|-|TRBJ2-3|once|TRBV7-3
CASSPRASDTQYF
TGTGCCAGCAGCCCCAGGGCCTCAGATACGCAGTATTTT
>15|TRBD1|TRBJ2-3|-|TRBV28
CASLTGTGVTDTQYF
TGTGCCAGCCTTACCGGGACAGGGGTAACAGATACGCAGTATTTT
>13|-|TRBJ1-1|-|TRBV7-2
CASSLEAGLEAFF
TGTGCCAGCAGCTTAGAGGCAGGTCTCGAAGCTTTCTTT
>16|TRBD2|TRBJ2-5|once|TRBV5-5
CASSQGLAGGQETQYF
TGTGCCAGCAGCCAAGGACTAGCGGGGGGCCAAGAGACCCAGTACTTC
>15|TRBD1|TRBJ2-1|-|TRBV19
CASSIRDSSYNEQFF
TGTGCCAGTAGTATCCGGGACAGCTCCTACAATGAGCAGTTCTTC
>15|TRBD1|TRBJ2-7|-|TRBV20-1
CSASKSDRVLGEQYF
TGCAGTGCTAGTAAATCGGACAGGGTGTTAGGCGAGCAGTACTTC
>15|-|TRBJ2-3|once|TRBV19
CASSSGDSSAETQYF
TGTGCCAGTAGTTCGGGGGACTCCAGCGCGGAAACGCAGTATTTT
>18|-|TRBJ2-5|-|TRBV27
CASSLSPPLLGFGETQYF
TGTGCCAGCAGTTTATCCCCCCCCCTACTAGGTTTTGGTGAGACCCAGTACTTC
>14|-|TRBJ1-2|-|TRBV2
CASSEAPAGYGYTF
TGTGCCAGCAGTGAAGCGCCTGCGGGGTATGGCTACACCTTC
>15|-|TRBJ2-7|few|TRBV7-8
CASSPTRLLAYEQYF
TGTGCCAGCAGCCCTACTAGACTCCTAGCCTACGAGCAGTACTTC
>17|-|TRBJ2-7|-|TRBV7-8
CASSLALSGTYSYEQYF
TGTGCCAGCAGCTTAGCTTTGTCGGGTACCTACTCCTACGAGCAGTACTTC
>14|-|TRBJ2-1|-|TRBV15
CATSRGGQYNEQFF
TGTGCCACCAGCAGAGGTGGACAGTACAATGAGCAGTTCTTC
>17|TRBD2|TRBJ2-1|-|TRBV24-1
CATSDFGGASGKNEQFF
TGTGCCACCAGTGATTTCGGGGGGGCTAGCGGGAAGAATGAGCAGTTCTTC
>14|TRBD1|TRBJ1-2|-|TRBV29-1
CSVVISGQGSGYTF
TGCAGCGTTGTCATTTCGGGACAGGGTTCTGGCTACACCTTC
>13|-|TRBJ1-6|-|TRBV12-3/TRBV12-4
CASSFLEGSPLHF
TGTGCCAGCAGTTTCTTGGAGGGCTCACCCCTCCACTTT
>13|-|TRBJ2-2|-|TRBV5-1
CASSLKRTGELFF
TGCGCCAGCAGCCTAAAGCGGACCGGGGAGCTGTTTTTT
>13|-|TRBJ1-1|-|TRBV28
CASTRGGVTEAFF
TGTGCCAGCACCCGCGGAGGGGTCACTGAAGCTTTCTTT
>14|-|TRBJ2-3|-|TRBV9
CASSVFADTDTQYF
TGTGCCAGCAGCGTATTTGCAGACACAGATACGCAGTATTTT
>12|-|TRBJ1-5|-|TRBV28
CASSLRSQPQHF
TGTGCCAGCAGTTTAAGAAGCCAGCCCCAGCATTTT
>14|-|TRBJ2-5|-|TRBV27
CASSLIGGKETQYF
TGTGCCAGCAGTTTAATCGGCGGAAAAGAGACCCAGTACTTC
>13|-|TRBJ2-5|-|TRBV7-3
CASSFSGQETQYF
TGTGCCAGCAGCTTTAGCGGACAAGAGACCCAGTACTTC
>12|TRBD1|TRBJ1-1|-|TRBV10-3
CAVTGGASEAFF
TGTGCCGTAACAGGGGGCGCTTCTGAAGCTTTCTTT
>18|-|TRBJ2-1|-|TRBV4-1
CASSQDRRGRGTYNEQFF
TGCGCCAGCAGCCAAGACCGGAGAGGGAGAGGGACCTACAATGAGCAGTTCTTC
>14|-|TRBJ2-1|-|TRBV27
CASTHQGPVGEQFF
TGTGCCAGCACCCACCAGGGTCCGGTGGGGGAGCAGTTCTTC
>14|-|TRBJ2-1|once|TRBV7-9
CASSLGPLSYEQFF
TGTGCCAGCAGCTTAGGCCCGCTTAGTTATGAGCAGTTCTTC
>16|-|TRBJ1-3|-|TRBV7-2
CASSLFRAVSGNTIYF
TGTGCCAGCAGCTTATTCAGGGCAGTCTCTGGAAACACCATATATTTT
>16|TRBD1|TRBJ1-2|-|TRBV7-8
CASSPNGQGSRGGYTF
TGTGCCAGCAGCCCAAATGGACAGGGGTCTCGCGGGGGCTACACCTTC
>14|TRBD2|TRBJ2-1|-|TRBV7-3
CASSSGTSFGEQFF
TGTGCCAGCAGCTCCGGGACTAGTTTTGGTGAGCAGTTCTTC
>15|TRBD1|TRBJ2-5|few|TRBV11-1
CASSAGQGAQETQYF
TGTGCCAGCAGCGCTGGACAGGGGGCCCAAGAGACCCAGTACTTC
>13|-|TRBJ1-1|-|TRBV14
CASSLDRNTEAFF
TGTGCCAGCAGCCTGGACAGGAACACTGAAGCTTTCTTT
>14|TRBD1|TRBJ2-3|-|TRBV2
CASSRDRGTDTQYF
TGTGCCAGCAGTCGGGACAGGGGAACAGATACGCAGTATTTT
>15|TRBD2|TRBJ2-7|-|TRBV28
CASSFGTSGSYEQYF
TGTGCCAGCAGTTTTGGAACTAGCGGGAGTTACGAGCAGTACTTC
>15|-|TRBJ2-7|-|TRBV9
CASSVDSQGSYEQYF
TGTGCCAGCAGCGTAGATTCCCAGGGATCCTACGAGCAGTACTTC
>14|TRBD2|TRBJ2-1|-|TRBV5-4
CASSHGTSGNEQFF
TGTGCCAGCAGCCACGGGACTAGCGGAAATGAGCAGTTCTTC
>14|TRBD2|TRBJ2-7|-|TRBV28
CASSLSGSTYEQYF
TGTGCCAGCAGTTTAAGCGGGAGTACGTACGAGCAGTACTTC
>18|TRBD2|TRBJ2-7|-|TRBV5-1
CASSPGTSGRASMGEQYF
TGCGCCAGCAGCCCGGGGACTAGCGGGAGGGCCTCCATGGGTGAGCAGTACTTC
>16|TRBD2|TRBJ2-3|-|TRBV30
CACRLAGYGRTDTQYF
TGTGCCTGCAGACTAGCAGGATACGGGCGCACAGATACGCAGTATTTT
>15|-|TRBJ2-5|-|TRBV6-1
CASSEPRGYQETQYF
TGTGCCAGCAGTGAACCGCGGGGATACCAAGAGACCCAGTACTTC
>18|TRBD1|TRBJ1-4|-|TRBV2
CASSEAGGRSATNEKLFF
TGTGCCAGCAGTGAGGCAGGGGGCCGATCTGCAACTAATGAAAAACTGTTTTTT
>13|-|TRBJ2-5|-|TRBV30
CAWKGDSQETQYF
TGTGCCTGGAAGGGTGACAGCCAAGAGACCCAGTACTTC
>13|-|TRBJ2-2|-|TRBV5-1
CASNRESTGELFF
TGCGCCAGCAACCGTGAGAGCACCGGGGAGCTGTTTTTT